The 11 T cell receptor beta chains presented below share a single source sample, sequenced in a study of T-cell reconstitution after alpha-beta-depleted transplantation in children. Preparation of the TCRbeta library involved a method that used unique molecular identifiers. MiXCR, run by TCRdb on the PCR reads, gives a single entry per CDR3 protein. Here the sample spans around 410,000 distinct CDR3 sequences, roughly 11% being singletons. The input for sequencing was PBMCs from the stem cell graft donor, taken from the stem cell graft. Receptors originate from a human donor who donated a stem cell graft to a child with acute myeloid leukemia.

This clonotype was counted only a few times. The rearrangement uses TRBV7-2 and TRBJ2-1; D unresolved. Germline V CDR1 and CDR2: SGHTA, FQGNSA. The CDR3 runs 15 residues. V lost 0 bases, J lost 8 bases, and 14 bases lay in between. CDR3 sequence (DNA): TGTGCCAGCAGCTTAGCCCAGGCGGCGGTCTATGAGCAGTTCTTC. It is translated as CASSLAQAAVYEQFF.

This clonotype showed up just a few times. This CDR3 is CASSLLGGSNTEAFF. In DNA, the CDR3 is TGCGCCAGCAGCTTGTTGGGGGGCAGTAACACTGAAGCTTTCTTT. V and J are TRBV5-1 and TRBJ1-1; D might be TRBD1 (6 bases). V was trimmed by 1 base and J by 2 bases, leaving 12 bases between them. The CDR3 totals 15 residues. From germline, CDR1 is SGHRS and CDR2 YFSETQ.

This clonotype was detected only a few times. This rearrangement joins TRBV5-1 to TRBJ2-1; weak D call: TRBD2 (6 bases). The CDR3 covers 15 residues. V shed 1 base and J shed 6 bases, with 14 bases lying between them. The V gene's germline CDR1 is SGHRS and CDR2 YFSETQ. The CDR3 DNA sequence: TGCGCCAGCAGCTTGCTGGAGGGCCGTCCCAATGAGCAGTTCTTC. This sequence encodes CASSLLEGRPNEQFF.

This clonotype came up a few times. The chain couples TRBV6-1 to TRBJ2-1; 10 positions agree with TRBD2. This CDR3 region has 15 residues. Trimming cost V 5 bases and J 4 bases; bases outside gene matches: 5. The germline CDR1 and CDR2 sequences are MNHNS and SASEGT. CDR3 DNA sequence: TGTGCCAGCAGTCTAGCGGGGGCTCTTTACAATGAGCAGTTCTTC. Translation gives CASSLAGALYNEQFF.

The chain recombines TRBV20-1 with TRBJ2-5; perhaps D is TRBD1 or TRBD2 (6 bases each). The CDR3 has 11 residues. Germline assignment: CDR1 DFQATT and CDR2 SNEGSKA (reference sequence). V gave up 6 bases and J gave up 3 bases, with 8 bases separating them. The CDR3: CSAGGEETQYF. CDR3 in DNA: TGCAGTGCGGGGGGCGAAGAGACCCAGTACTTC.

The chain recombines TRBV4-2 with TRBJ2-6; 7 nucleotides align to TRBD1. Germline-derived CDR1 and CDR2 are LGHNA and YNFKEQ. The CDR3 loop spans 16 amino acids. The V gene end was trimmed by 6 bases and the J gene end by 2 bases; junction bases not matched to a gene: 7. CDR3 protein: CASSYHRGAGANVLTF. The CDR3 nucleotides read TGTGCCAGCAGTTACCACAGGGGTGCTGGGGCCAACGTCCTGACTTTC.

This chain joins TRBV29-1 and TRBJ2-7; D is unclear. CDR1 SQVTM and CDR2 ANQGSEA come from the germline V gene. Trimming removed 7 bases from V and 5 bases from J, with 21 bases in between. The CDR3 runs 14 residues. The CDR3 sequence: CSAVPVRIGNEQYF. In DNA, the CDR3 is TGCAGCGCCGTGCCGGTACGGATAGGTAACGAGCAGTACTTC.

The CDR3 region is CSAPSSGVAKNIQYF. Written as DNA, the CDR3 is TGCAGTGCTCCTTCTAGCGGGGTAGCCAAAAACATTCAGTACTTC. The chain links TRBV20-1 to TRBJ2-4; TRBD2 matches at 9 bases. The germline V gene encodes CDR1 DFQATT and CDR2 SNEGSKA (reference sequence). CDR3 length: 15 amino acids. V was pared by 5 bases and J by 0 bases, with 5 bases of the junction left unmatched.

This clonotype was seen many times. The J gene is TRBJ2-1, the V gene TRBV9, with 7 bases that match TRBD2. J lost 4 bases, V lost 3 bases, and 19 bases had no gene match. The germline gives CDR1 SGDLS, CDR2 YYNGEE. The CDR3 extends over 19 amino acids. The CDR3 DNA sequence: TGTGCCAGCAGCGCTAATAGCGGGCGCCAGGGACCTGGGTACAATGAGCAGTTCTTC. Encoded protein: CASSANSGRQGPGYNEQFF.

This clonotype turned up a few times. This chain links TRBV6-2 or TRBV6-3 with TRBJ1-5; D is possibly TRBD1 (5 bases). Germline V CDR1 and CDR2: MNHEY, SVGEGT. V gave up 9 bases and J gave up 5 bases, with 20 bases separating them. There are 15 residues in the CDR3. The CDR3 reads CARVALIAGDQPQHF. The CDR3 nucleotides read TGTGCCAGAGTGGCTCTCATAGCGGGGGATCAGCCCCAGCATTTT.

This chain's CDR3 is CASSSGQFNQPQHF. The CDR3 DNA is TGTGCCAGCAGCTCGGGACAGTTCAATCAGCCCCAGCATTTT. The chain has TRBV7-2 and TRBJ1-5; 7 positions match TRBD1. The CDR3 is made up of 14 amino acids. Unmatched junction bases numbered 3, after V lost 4 bases and J lost 3 bases. Per the germline V gene, CDR1 is SGHTA and CDR2 is FQGNSA.